The 20 T cell receptor beta chains listed next were all sequenced from one sample in a study of shared clonotypes between healthy human individuals (dated by TCRdb to 2019 to 2021). The library was generated by the immunoSEQ multiplex PCR assay. This is the immuneACCESS table as TCRdb keeps it, with only in-frame sequences that have V and J called. A part of the clones is gone; compared with another copy, unresolved V genes explain less than half, and the rest is unexplained. This sample holds 1.5 million to 2.5 million clones; 85% to 95% were observed only once. Of the sample, 0.95% to 1.5% falls within the top ten clones. CD8 naive samples consisted of CD45RO-negative cells that were positively selected for CCR7, yielding a CD45RA+CCR7+ population without TemRA cells. Sequenced: naive CD8+ T cells sorted from blood. According to the study, the label for this sample's cell subset or site signals: CD45RA+CCR7+. Source of these receptors: a man between 18 and 29 years old in good health.

This chain uses TRBV29-1 with TRBJ2-7; possibly TRBD2 for D (5 bases). Deletions cut 6 bases from V and 5 bases from J, with 20 bases between. CDR1 and CDR2 (germline): SQVTM, ANQGSEA. This CDR3 spans 14 amino acids. For the CDR3, the DNA is TGCAGCGTGAAGGACGCCGCCCGGGGAAACGAGCAGTACTTC. Residues: CSVKDAARGNEQYF.

The CDR3: CASKNTEAFF. Written as DNA, the CDR3 is TGTGCCAGTAAAAACACTGAAGCTTTCTTT. The chain is built from TRBV19 and TRBJ1-1; D uncertain. Trimming shortened V by 7 bases and J by 2 bases, and 2 bases separated the two germline ends. The CDR3 runs to 10 residues. Germline V gives CDR1 LNHDA, CDR2 SQIVND (reference sequence).

The J gene is TRBJ2-5, the V gene TRBV9; 7 positions match TRBD2. Germline CDR1 is SGDLS and CDR2 is YYNGEE. Losses at the gene ends were 4 bases for V and 4 bases for J; bases not matched to a gene: 10. The CDR3 totals 15 residues. The CDR3: CASSLGRGSIETQYF. CDR3 DNA sequence: TGTGCCAGCAGCTTAGGGCGGGGGAGTATAGAGACCCAGTACTTC.

V gene TRBV6-1 combines with J gene TRBJ2-5; maybe TRBD1 (6 bases). The CDR3 spans 14 residues. Per germline, CDR1 MNHNS and CDR2 SASEGT. The V gene lost 5 bases and the J gene lost 2 bases, with 12 bases spanning the gap. CDR3 coding DNA: TGTGCCAGCAGTCCTCCCAGGGGACAAGAGACCCAGTACTTC. Its translation is CASSPPRGQETQYF.

The rearrangement uses TRBV6-1 and TRBJ1-2; D is uncertain. The CDR3 has 19 residues. The germline gives CDR1 MNHNS, CDR2 SASEGT. Between the trimmed V and J ends, which lost 2 bases and 1 base, there was a span of 23 bases. CDR3 in DNA: TGTGCCAGCAGTGAAACTTTTCCATGGCGCCAGACCGTTAACTATGGCTACACCTTC. Translated: CASSETFPWRQTVNYGYTF.

The V call is TRBV15, the J call TRBJ2-7; 10 bases line up with TRBD2. Germline V gene data show CDR1 as LNHNV and CDR2 as YYDKDF (reference sequence). With 5 bases clipped from V and 1 base from J, the junction kept 2 bases outside the gene matches. The CDR3 contains 14 residues. This CDR3 reads CATSDSGRSYEQYF. DNA for the CDR3: TGTGCCACCAGCGATAGCGGGAGGTCCTACGAGCAGTACTTC.

The V gene is TRBV27, the J gene TRBJ2-2; 7 nucleotides agree with TRBD1. The CDR3 totals 17 residues. Germline CDR1 MNHEY, CDR2 SMNVEV (reference sequence). J lost 2 bases, V lost 5 bases, and 11 bases had no gene match. This CDR3 reads CASSEGTVIENTGELFF. The CDR3 nucleotides are TGTGCCAGCAGTGAAGGGACAGTAATTGAAAACACCGGGGAGCTGTTTTTT.

This clone was observed a few times. The sample holds other DNA sequences that translate to the same CDR3. The V and J genes are TRBV5-4 and TRBJ1-1, with TRBD1 as a possible D gene (6 bases). Trimming pared 0 bases from V and 1 base from J, leaving 7 bases between. CDR1 and CDR2 (germline): SGHNT, YYREEE (reference sequence). The CDR3 is made up of 14 amino acids. CDR3 in DNA: TGTGCCAGCAGCTTGGTAGGGGGGAACACTGAAGCTTTCTTT. As protein: CASSLVGGNTEAFF.

Of note for this clone: The sample carries other DNA sequences with the same CDR3. Here the CDR3 DNA reads TGTGCCAGCAGTTTTGGGGGCGCCAATTCACCCCTCCACTTT. It codes for CASSFGGANSPLHF. The chain carries TRBV27 and TRBJ1-6; perhaps TRBD1 as D (6 bases). CDR3 length equals 14 residues. V was trimmed by 3 bases and J by 7 bases, leaving 10 bases between them. Germline lookup yields CDR1 MNHEY and CDR2 SMNVEV (reference sequence).

The chain joins TRBV30 to TRBJ1-6; 8 bases fit TRBD1. Germline V gives CDR1 GTSNPN, CDR2 SVGIG (reference sequence). This CDR3 is 14 amino acids long. Unmatched junction bases numbered 5, after V lost 1 base and J lost 9 bases. CDR3 in amino acids: CAWSATGGGSPLHF. The CDR3 DNA is TGTGCCTGGAGTGCCACAGGGGGAGGTTCACCCCTCCACTTT.

The CDR3 protein is CASSQEPDSFYEQYF. CDR3 coding DNA: TGCGCCAGCAGCCAAGAGCCGGACAGCTTCTACGAGCAGTACTTC. The V and J genes are TRBV4-1 and TRBJ2-7; D is possibly TRBD1 (6 bases). The V gene's germline CDR1 is MGHRA and CDR2 YSYEKL. The CDR3 is 15 amino acids. The V gene lost 0 bases and the J gene lost 3 bases, with 12 bases spanning the gap.

The chain couples TRBV7-9 to TRBJ2-5, with 7 positions matching TRBD1. Germline assignment: CDR1 SEHNR and CDR2 FQNEAQ (reference sequence). With V trimmed by 3 bases and J by 2 bases, 6 bases remained unmatched. The CDR3 has 15 residues. The CDR3 coding sequence is TGTGCCAGCAGCTTTTTCTACAGGGGACAAGAGACCCAGTACTTC. Its translation is CASSFFYRGQETQYF.

This chain uses TRBV9 with TRBJ1-5; D remains ambiguous. The V end lost 10 bases, the J end lost 7 bases, and 15 bases lay between the germline ends. CDR1 is SGDLS and CDR2 is YYNGEE in the germline V gene. There are 12 residues in the CDR3. The chain's CDR3 is CAFRGLWQPQHF. CDR3 in DNA: TGTGCCTTCAGAGGGCTTTGGCAGCCCCAGCATTTT. The full variable domain, completed using reference TRBV9 and TRBJ1-5, is DSGVTQTPKHLITATGQRVTLRCSPRSGDLSVYWYQQSLDQGLQFLIQYYNGEERAKGNILERFSAQQFPDLHSELNLSSLELGDSALYFCAFRGLWQPQHFGDGTRLSIL.

Here the CDR3 reads CASSLTAAGLNEQFF. The DNA of the CDR3 is TGTGCCAGCAGCTTAACTGCGGCGGGGCTAAATGAGCAGTTCTTC. The gene calls are TRBV7-6 and TRBJ2-1; tentatively, D is TRBD2 (6 bases). The germline V gene encodes CDR1 SGHVS and CDR2 FNYEAQ. V was cut by 2 bases and J by 7 bases, with 15 bases left in between. This CDR3 is 15 amino acids long.

This chain connects TRBV4-1 to TRBJ2-2; the D is unclear. The CDR3 covers 16 residues. Germline CDR1 and CDR2: MGHRA and YSYEKL. V lost 3 bases and J 5 bases, leaving 16 bases between the germline ends. Here the CDR3 DNA reads TGCGCCAGCAGCCAGACACTGGGCTTGGGGACCGGGGAGCTGTTTTTT. Translated: CASSQTLGLGTGELFF.

This chain joins TRBV19 and TRBJ1-1; D unresolved. Looked up from germline, CDR1 is LNHDA and CDR2 is SQIVND (reference sequence). The CDR3 consists of 15 residues. V was trimmed by 4 bases and J by 0 bases, leaving 12 bases between them. Here the CDR3 DNA reads TGTGCCAGTAGTAGTGGTCGGCCCATGAACACTGAAGCTTTCTTT. Encoded protein: CASSSGRPMNTEAFF.

The rearrangement uses TRBV4-1 and TRBJ2-7; D gene uncertain. This CDR3 comprises 15 residues. Deletions cut 4 bases from V and 0 bases from J, with 13 bases between. Germline V gene sequence: CDR1 MGHRA, CDR2 YSYEKL. CDR3 protein: CASSLHVSSSYEQYF. Here the CDR3 DNA reads TGCGCCAGCAGCCTGCACGTGTCGAGCTCCTACGAGCAGTACTTC.

The CDR3 sequence is CASSLGVGLVGTGELFF. As DNA, the CDR3 is TGTGCCAGCAGCTTGGGGGTCGGACTAGTTGGCACCGGGGAGCTGTTTTTT. V gene TRBV7-6 combines with J gene TRBJ2-2, with TRBD2 identical over 7 bases. CDR1 and CDR2 (germline): SGHVS, FNYEAQ. The CDR3 has 17 amino acids. V lost 3 bases to trimming and J lost 4 bases; unmatched junction nucleotides: 11.

The chain carries TRBV13 and TRBJ2-2; 11 bases are shared with TRBD1. V gave up 6 bases and J gave up 5 bases; unmatched junction bases: 8. Germline CDR1 PRHDT, CDR2 FYEKMQ (reference sequence). The length of the CDR3 is 16 residues. This CDR3 is CASSYTGTGGTGELFF. Written as DNA, the CDR3 is TGTGCCAGCAGTTATACCGGGACAGGGGGTACCGGGGAGCTGTTTTTT.

The V and J genes are TRBV18 and TRBJ2-7; tentatively, D is TRBD1 or TRBD2 (5 bases each). V was cut by 6 bases and J by 3 bases, with 9 bases left in between. This CDR3 has 12 residues. Germline V gives CDR1 KGHSH, CDR2 LQKENI. CDR3 sequence: CASSPGRYEQYF. CDR3 sequence (DNA): TGTGCCAGCTCCCCGGGGCGCTACGAGCAGTACTTC.